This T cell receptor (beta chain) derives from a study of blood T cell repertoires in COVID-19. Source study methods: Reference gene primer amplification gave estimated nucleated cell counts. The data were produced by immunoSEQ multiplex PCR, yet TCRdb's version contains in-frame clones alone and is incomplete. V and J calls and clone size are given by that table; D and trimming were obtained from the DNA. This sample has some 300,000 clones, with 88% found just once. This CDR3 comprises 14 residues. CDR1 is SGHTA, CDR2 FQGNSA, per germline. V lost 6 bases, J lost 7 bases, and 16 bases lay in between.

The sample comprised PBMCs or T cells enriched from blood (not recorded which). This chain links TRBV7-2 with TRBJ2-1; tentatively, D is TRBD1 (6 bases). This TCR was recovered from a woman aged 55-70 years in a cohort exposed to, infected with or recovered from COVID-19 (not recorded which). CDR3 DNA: TGTGCCAGCAGGTCCCTGGACAGCAGTAATGAGCAGTTCTTC. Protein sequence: CASRSLDSSNEQFF. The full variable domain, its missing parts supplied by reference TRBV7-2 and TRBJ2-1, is GAGVSQSPSNKVTEKGKDVELRCDPISGHTALYWYRQSLGQGLEFLIYFQGNSAPDKSGLPSDRFSAERTGGSVSTLTIQRTQQEDSAVYLCASRSLDSSNEQFFGPGTRLTVL.